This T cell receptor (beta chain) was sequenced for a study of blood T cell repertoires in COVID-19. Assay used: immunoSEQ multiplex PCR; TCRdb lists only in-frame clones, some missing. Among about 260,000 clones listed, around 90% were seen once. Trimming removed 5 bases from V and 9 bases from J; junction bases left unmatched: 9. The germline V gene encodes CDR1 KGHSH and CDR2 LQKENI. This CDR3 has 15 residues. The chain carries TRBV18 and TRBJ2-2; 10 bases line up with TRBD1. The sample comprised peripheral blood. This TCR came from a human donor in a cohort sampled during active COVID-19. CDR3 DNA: TGTGCCAGCTCAACAAGACAGGGGGCAGGCTGGGAGCTGTTTTTT. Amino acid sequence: CASSTRQGAGWELFF.